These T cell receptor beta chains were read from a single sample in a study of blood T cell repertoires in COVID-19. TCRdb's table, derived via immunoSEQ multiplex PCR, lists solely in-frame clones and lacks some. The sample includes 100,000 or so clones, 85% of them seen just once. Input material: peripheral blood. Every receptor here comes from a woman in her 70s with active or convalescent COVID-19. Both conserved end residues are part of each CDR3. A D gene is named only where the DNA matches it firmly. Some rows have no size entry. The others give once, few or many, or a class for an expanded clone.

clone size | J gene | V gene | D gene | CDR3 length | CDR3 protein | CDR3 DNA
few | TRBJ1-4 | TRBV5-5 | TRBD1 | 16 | CASSSAGGTGGEKLFF | TGTGCCAGCAGCTCGGCAGGAGGGACAGGCGGTGAAAAACTGTTTTTT
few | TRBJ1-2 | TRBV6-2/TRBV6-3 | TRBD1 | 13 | CASSRTGGDGYTF | TGTGCCAGCAGTCGAACAGGGGGCGATGGCTACACCTTC
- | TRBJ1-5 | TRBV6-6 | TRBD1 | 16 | CASSYRQTGPNQPQHF | TGTGCCAGCAGTTACCGCCAGACAGGGCCCAATCAGCCCCAGCATTTT
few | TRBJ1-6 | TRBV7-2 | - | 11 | CASSTGAPLHF | TGTGCCAGCAGCACGGGGGCACCCCTCCACTTT
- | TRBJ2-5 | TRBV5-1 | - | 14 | CASSLGGAQETQYF | TGCGCCAGCAGCTTAGGCGGGGCACAAGAGACCCAGTACTTC
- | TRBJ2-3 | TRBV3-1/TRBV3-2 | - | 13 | CASSPLTGDTQYF | TGTGCCAGCAGCCCGCTAACAGGGGATACGCAGTATTTT
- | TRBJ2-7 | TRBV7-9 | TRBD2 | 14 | CASSLSGTAYEQYF | TGTGCCAGCAGCTTAAGCGGGACGGCCTACGAGCAGTACTTC
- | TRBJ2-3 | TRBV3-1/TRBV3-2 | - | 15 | CASSPGTKSTDTQYF | TGTGCCAGCAGCCCCGGGACAAAGAGCACAGATACGCAGTATTTT
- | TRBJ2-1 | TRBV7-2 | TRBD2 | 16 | CASSLVGTSGNGEQFF | TGTGCCAGCAGCTTAGTCGGGACTAGCGGGAATGGTGAGCAGTTCTTC
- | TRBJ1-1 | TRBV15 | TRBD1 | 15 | CATSRGTGGNTEAFF | TGTGCCACCAGCAGAGGGACAGGGGGGAACACTGAAGCTTTCTTT
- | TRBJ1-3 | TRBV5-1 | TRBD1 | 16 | CASSLTGALYGNTIYF | TGCGCCAGCAGCTTGACAGGGGCCCTATATGGAAACACCATATATTTT
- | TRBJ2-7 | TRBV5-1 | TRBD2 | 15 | CASSLQLAGDYEQYF | TGCGCCAGCAGCTTACAACTAGCGGGAGACTACGAGCAGTACTTC
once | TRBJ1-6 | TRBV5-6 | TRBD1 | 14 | CASSPRDSYSPLHF | TGTGCCAGCAGCCCGCGGGACAGCTATTCACCCCTCCACTTT
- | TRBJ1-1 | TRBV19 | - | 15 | CASSMRHSLSTEAFF | TGTGCCAGTAGTATGCGGCATTCGCTAAGCACTGAAGCTTTCTTT
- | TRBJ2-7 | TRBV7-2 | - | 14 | CASTLADFGYEQYF | TGTGCCAGCACCCTAGCCGACTTTGGCTACGAGCAGTACTTC
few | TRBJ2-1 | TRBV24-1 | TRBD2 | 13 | CATTGGQNNEQFF | TGTGCCACCACGGGGGGGCAGAACAATGAGCAGTTCTTC
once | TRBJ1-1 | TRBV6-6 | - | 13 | CASSPGSGTEAFF | TGTGCCAGCAGTCCAGGGTCAGGAACTGAAGCTTTCTTT
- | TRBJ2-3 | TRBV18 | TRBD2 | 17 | CASSPGVGGSGTDTQYF | TGTGCCAGCTCACCAGGGGTCGGCGGGAGTGGCACAGATACGCAGTATTTT
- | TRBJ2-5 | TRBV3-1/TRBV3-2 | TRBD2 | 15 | CASSRSGGGRETQYF | TGTGCCAGCAGCCGTAGCGGGGGAGGCCGGGAGACCCAGTACTTC
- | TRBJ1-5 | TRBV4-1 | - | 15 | CASSQAADSAGPQHF | TGCGCCAGCAGCCAAGCCGCGGACAGCGCAGGGCCCCAGCATTTT
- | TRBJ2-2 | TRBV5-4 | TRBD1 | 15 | CASSPRQGPTGELFF | TGTGCCAGCAGCCCTCGACAGGGGCCGACCGGGGAGCTGTTTTTT
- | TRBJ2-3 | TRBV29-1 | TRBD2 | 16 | CSVGNFGGLAGDTQYF | TGCAGCGTGGGAAATTTTGGGGGACTAGCTGGAGATACGCAGTATTTT
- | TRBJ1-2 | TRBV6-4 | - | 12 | CASSNPGDGYTF | TGTGCCAGCAGTAATCCAGGGGATGGCTACACCTTC
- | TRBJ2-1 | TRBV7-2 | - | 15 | CASSSPGRGYNEQFF | TGTGCCAGCAGCTCGCCGGGGCGGGGATACAATGAGCAGTTCTTC
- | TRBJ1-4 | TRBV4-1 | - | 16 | CASSQDLLGQGEKLFF | TGCGCCAGCAGCCAAGATCTACTGGGGCAGGGTGAAAAACTGTTTTTT
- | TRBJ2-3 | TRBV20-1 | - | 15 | CSASPSDRRTDTQYF | TGCAGTGCTAGTCCCTCGGACAGACGCACAGATACGCAGTATTTT
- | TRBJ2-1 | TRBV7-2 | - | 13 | CASSIDFGNEQFF | TGTGCCAGCAGCATTGATTTCGGCAATGAGCAGTTCTTC
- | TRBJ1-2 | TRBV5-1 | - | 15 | CASSWGGQGDVGYTF | TGCGCCAGCAGCTGGGGCGGTCAGGGTGATGTCGGCTACACCTTC
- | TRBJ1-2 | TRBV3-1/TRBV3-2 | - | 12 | CASWQGSYGYTF | TGTGCCAGTTGGCAGGGGTCCTATGGCTACACCTTC
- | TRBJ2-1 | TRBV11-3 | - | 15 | CASSLEQGAYNEQFF | TGTGCCAGCAGCTTAGAACAGGGAGCATACAATGAGCAGTTCTTC
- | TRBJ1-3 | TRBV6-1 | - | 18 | CASSEGSYRVRRGNTIYF | TGTGCCAGCAGTGAGGGAAGCTACAGGGTTCGACGAGGAAACACCATATATTTT
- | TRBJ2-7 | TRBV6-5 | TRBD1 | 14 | CASSLAGTGIEQYF | TGTGCCAGCAGCCTCGCTGGGACAGGGATCGAGCAGTACTTC
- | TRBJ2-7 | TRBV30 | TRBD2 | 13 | CAWAAGGNYEQYF | TGTGCCTGGGCAGCGGGAGGAAATTACGAGCAGTACTTC
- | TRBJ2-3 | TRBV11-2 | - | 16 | CASSLVGGGGPTTQYF | TGTGCCAGCAGCTTAGTGGGCGGGGGCGGACCGACAACGCAGTATTTT
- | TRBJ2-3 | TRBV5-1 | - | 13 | CASSLVPGDTQYF | TGCGCCAGCAGCTTGGTTCCGGGGGATACGCAGTATTTT
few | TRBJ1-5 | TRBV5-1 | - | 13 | CASSPAGNQPQHF | TGCGCCAGCAGCCCCGCCGGGAATCAGCCCCAGCATTTT
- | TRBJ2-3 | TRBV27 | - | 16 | CASSLSSRSGTDTQYF | TGTGCCAGCAGTTTATCGAGCAGGTCAGGAACAGATACGCAGTATTTT
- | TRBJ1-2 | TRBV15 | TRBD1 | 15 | CATQRGTGGTYGYTF | TGTGCCACCCAGCGGGGGACAGGGGGGACCTATGGCTACACCTTC
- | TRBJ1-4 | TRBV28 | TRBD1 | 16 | CASSLWRGQTIEKLFF | TGTGCCAGCAGTTTATGGAGGGGACAGACTATTGAAAAACTGTTTTTT
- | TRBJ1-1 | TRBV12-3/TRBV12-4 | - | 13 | CASSLRQDTEAFF | TGTGCCAGCAGTTTACGACAGGACACTGAAGCTTTCTTT